This T cell receptor (beta chain) was captured in a study of long-term antiretroviral therapy in people with HIV. The libraries were made with immunoSEQ v3.0 at survey level. Profiling relied on immunoSEQ multiplex PCR, and the TCRdb table lists in-frame clones only, not all of them. The repertoire holds just under 20,000 clones, with more than 70% as singletons. Roughly 1-10 million cryopreserved PBMC were held in samples before DNA extraction. Germline loops: CDR1 SGHTA, CDR2 FQGNSA. The CDR3 runs 14 residues. Trimming cost V 5 bases and J 1 base; bases outside gene matches: 2. The receptor's source is a man aged 18 to 30 with HIV. The chain employs TRBV7-2 and TRBJ1-5; 7 bases align to TRBD1. Sequences were derived from unsorted PBMCs, sampled 0.5 years before starting antiretroviral therapy. In DNA form, the CDR3 reads TGTGCCAGCAGCGCGACAGGGAGCAATCAGCCCCAGCATTTT. Amino acids: CASSATGSNQPQHF.